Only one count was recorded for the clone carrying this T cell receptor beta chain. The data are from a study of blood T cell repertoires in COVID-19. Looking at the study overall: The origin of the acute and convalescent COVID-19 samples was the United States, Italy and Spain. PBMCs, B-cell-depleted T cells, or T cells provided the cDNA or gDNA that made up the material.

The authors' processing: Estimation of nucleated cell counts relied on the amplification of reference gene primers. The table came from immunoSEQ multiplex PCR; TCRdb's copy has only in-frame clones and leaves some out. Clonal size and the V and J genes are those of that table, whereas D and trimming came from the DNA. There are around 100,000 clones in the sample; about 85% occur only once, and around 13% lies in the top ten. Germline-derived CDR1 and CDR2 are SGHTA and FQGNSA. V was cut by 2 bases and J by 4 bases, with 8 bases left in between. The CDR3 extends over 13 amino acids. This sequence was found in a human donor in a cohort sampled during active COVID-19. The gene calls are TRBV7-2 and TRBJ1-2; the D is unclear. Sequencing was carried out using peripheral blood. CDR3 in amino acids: CASSLSKRYGYTF. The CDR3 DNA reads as TGTGCCAGCAGCTTATCCAAGCGCTATGGCTACACCTTC.